This T cell receptor beta chain was recovered during a study of regulatory T cells in long-lasting Graves disease. General study points: Since the sample size was small, accuracy may have been reduced.

Time point in this sample: newly diagnosed GD, antithyroid drugs for less than 3 months. RNA isolated from PBMCs was used to make the TCR library. From an endocrinology department in Xi'an, China, came the patients. Germline CDR1 and CDR2: WNHNN and SYGVQD (reference sequence). The length of the CDR3 is 13 residues. The germline V and J ends were trimmed by 3 bases and 4 bases, with 9 bases remaining between them. Note on this clonotype: Its target is not known.

Combining iRepertoire HTBI primers with Arm-PCR of CDR3 regions, the authors built TCR beta libraries. Original processing methods: Throughout the samples, researchers identified around 65 TRBV and more than twelve TRBJ segments. In TCRdb, the multiplex PCR reads were re-called with MiXCR into one record per CDR3 protein. The V and J calls come from TCRdb's annotation, not from the publication. Here the sample spans under 700,000 distinct CDR3 sequences, roughly 16% being singletons. This same sample was also part of a study on T cells in Graves' hyperthyroidism and ophthalmopathy.

The TCR comes from a woman aged 40-60 years with Graves disease. The source was peripheral blood mononuclear cells (PBMCs), collected at new diagnosis, from a patient treated with antithyroid drugs. V and J are TRBV10-1 and TRBJ1-1, with D tentatively TRBD1 (5 bases). The CDR3 bases are TGCGCCAGCAGTGAATCCGGGACCACTGAAGCTTTCTTT. Translating gives CASSESGTTEAFF.